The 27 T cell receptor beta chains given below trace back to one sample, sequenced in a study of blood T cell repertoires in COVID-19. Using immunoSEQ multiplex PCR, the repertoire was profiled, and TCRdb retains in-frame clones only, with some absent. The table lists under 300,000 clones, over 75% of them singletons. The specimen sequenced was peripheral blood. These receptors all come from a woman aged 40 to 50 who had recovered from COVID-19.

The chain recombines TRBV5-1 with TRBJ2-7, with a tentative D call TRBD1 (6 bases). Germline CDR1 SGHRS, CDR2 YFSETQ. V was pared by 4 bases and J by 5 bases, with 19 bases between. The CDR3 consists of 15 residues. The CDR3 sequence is CASSPGYRAIHEQYF. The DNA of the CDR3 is TGCGCCAGCAGCCCCGGTTACAGGGCGATCCACGAGCAGTACTTC.

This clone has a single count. CDR3 residues: CASSLTGTLYGYTF. The CDR3 coding sequence is TGTGCCAGCAGTTTAACAGGAACCCTATATGGCTACACCTTC. The V call is TRBV27, the J call TRBJ1-2; D is possibly TRBD1 (5 bases). V dropped 2 bases and J dropped 5 bases, with 12 bases sitting between them. There are 14 residues in the CDR3. Germline assignment: CDR1 MNHEY and CDR2 SMNVEV (reference sequence).

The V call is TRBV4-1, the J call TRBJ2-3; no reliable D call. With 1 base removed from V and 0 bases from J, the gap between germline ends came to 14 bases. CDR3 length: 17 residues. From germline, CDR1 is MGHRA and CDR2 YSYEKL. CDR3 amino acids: CASSQVSHLASTDTQYF. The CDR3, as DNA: TGCGCCAGCAGCCAAGTAAGCCACCTCGCTAGCACAGATACGCAGTATTTT.

DNA for the CDR3: TGTGCCAGCGAGGACAGCCCCTATAATTCACCCCTCCACTTT. Its translation is CASEDSPYNSPLHF. The chain recombines TRBV6-5 with TRBJ1-6; possible D gene TRBD1, 6 bases. Trimming removed 8 bases from V and 2 bases from J, with 10 bases in between. The CDR3 extends over 14 amino acids. The germline gives CDR1 MNHEY, CDR2 SVGAGI.

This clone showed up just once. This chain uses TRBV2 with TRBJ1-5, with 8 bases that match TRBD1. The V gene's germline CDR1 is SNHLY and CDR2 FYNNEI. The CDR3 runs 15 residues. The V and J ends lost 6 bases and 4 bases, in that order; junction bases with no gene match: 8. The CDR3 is CASREGTGRNQPQHF. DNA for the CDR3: TGTGCCAGCAGAGAGGGGACAGGAAGAAATCAGCCCCAGCATTTT.

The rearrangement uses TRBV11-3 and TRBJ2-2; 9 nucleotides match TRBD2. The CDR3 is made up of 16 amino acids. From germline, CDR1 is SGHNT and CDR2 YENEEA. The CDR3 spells CAVSGASGVNTGELFF. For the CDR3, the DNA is TGTGCGGTCTCCGGGGCTAGCGGGGTGAACACCGGGGAGCTGTTTTTT.

The DNA of the CDR3 is TGTGCCAGCAGTTACGTCGGGACAGGGTCTTCAGATACGCAGTATTTT. This codes for CASSYVGTGSSDTQYF. The chain has TRBV6-5 and TRBJ2-3; 9 positions match TRBD1. CDR3 length equals 16 residues. V lost 2 bases, J lost 4 bases, and 7 bases stayed unmatched. Germline V gives CDR1 MNHEY, CDR2 SVGAGI.

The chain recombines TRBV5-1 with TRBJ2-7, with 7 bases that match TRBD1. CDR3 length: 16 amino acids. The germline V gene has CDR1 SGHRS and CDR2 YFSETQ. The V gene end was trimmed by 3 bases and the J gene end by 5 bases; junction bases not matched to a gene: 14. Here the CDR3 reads CASSSLGQELADEQYF. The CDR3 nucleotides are TGCGCCAGCAGCTCGCTAGGACAGGAATTAGCAGACGAGCAGTACTTC.

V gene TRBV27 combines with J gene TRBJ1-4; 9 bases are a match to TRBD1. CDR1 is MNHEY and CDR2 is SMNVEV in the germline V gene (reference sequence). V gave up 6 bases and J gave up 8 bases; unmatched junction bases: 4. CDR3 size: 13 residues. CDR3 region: CASRDRGLEKLFF. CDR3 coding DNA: TGTGCCAGCAGGGACAGGGGATTGGAAAAACTGTTTTTT.

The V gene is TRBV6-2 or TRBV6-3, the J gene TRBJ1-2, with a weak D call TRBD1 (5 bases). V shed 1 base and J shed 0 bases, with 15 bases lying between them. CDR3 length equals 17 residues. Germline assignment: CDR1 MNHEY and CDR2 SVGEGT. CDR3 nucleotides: TGTGCCAGCAGTTACTACACCGGGACTGCCGCTAACTATGGCTACACCTTC. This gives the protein CASSYYTGTAANYGYTF.

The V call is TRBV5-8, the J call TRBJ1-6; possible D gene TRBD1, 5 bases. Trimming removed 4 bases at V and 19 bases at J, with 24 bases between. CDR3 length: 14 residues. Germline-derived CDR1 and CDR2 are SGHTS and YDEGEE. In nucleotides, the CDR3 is TGTGCCAGCAGCCCTCGGGACTCTCGTATAAGGGTTCACTTT. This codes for CASSPRDSRIRVHF.

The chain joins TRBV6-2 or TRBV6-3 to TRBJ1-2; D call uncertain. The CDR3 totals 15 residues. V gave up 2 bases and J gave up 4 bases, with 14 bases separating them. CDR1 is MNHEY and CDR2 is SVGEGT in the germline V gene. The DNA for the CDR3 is TGTGCCAGCAGTTACCCCTTTAGAGCTGGCTATGGCTACACCTTC. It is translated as CASSYPFRAGYGYTF.

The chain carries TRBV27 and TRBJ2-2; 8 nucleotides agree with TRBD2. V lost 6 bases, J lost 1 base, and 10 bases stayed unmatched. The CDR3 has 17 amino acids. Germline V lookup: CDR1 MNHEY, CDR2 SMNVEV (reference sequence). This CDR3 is CASRLPGAGGNTGELFF. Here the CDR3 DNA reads TGTGCCAGCAGACTCCCGGGGGCGGGGGGGAACACCGGGGAGCTGTTTTTT.

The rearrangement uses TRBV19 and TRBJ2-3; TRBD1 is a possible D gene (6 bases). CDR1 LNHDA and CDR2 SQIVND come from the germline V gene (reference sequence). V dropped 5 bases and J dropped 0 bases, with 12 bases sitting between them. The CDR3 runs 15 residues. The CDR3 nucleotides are TGTGCCAGTAGTCCTGGACAGCTAAGCACAGATACGCAGTATTTT. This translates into CASSPGQLSTDTQYF.

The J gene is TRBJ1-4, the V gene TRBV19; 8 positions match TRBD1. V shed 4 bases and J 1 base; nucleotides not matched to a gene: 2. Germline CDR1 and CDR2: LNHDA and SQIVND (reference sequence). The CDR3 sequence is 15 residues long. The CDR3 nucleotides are TGTGCCAGTAGTACTGACAGGGGAACTAATGAAAAACTGTTTTTT. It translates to CASSTDRGTNEKLFF.

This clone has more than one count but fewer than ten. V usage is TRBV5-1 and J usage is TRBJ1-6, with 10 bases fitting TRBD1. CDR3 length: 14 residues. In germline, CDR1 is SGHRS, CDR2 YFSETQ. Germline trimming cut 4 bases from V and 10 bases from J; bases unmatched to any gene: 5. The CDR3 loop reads CASSAGTGASPLHF. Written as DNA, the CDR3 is TGCGCCAGCAGCGCCGGGACAGGGGCGTCACCCCTCCACTTT.

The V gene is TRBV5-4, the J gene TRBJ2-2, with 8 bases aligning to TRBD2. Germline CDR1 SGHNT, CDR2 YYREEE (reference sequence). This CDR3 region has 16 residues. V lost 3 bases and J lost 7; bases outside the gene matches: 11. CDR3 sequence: CASSWATGGPIGELFF. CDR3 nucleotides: TGTGCCAGCAGCTGGGCAACGGGGGGGCCTATCGGGGAGCTGTTTTTT.

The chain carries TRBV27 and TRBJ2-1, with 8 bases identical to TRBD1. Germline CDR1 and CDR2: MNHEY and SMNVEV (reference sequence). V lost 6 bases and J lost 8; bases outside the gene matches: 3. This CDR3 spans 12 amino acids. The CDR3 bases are TGTGCCAGCAGACAGGGGGTGGATGAGCAGTTCTTC. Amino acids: CASRQGVDEQFF.

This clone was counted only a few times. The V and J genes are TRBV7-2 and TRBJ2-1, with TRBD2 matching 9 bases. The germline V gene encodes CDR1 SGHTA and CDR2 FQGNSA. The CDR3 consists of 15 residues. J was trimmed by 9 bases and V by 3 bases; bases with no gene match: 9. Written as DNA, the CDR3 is TGTGCCAGCAGCTTTATTGCGGGAGGGCCGGGTGAGCAGTTCTTC. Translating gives CASSFIAGGPGEQFF.

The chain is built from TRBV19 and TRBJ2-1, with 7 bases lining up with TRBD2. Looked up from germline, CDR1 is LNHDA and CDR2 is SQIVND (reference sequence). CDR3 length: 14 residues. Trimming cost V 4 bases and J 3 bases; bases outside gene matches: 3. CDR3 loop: CASSSLAVYNEQFF. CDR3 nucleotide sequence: TGTGCCAGTAGTAGTCTAGCGGTCTACAATGAGCAGTTCTTC.

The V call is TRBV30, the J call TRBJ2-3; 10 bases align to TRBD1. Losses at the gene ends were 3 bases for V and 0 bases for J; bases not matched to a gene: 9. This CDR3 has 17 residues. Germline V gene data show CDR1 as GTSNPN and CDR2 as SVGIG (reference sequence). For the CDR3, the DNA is TGTGCCTGGAGGTGGGGACAGGGGTCCACTAGCACAGATACGCAGTATTTT. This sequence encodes CAWRWGQGSTSTDTQYF.

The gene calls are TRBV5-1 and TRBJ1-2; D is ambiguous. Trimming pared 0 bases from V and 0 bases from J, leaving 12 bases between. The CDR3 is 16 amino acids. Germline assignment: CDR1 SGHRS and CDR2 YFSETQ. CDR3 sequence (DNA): TGCGCCAGCAGCTTGGGACGGGATTTTACTAACTATGGCTACACCTTC. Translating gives CASSLGRDFTNYGYTF.

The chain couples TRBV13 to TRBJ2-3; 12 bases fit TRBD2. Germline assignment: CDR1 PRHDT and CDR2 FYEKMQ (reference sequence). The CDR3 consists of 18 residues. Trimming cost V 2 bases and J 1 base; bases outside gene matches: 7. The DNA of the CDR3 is TGTGCCAGCAGCTTAAGACTAGCGGGAGAGGCGGGCACAGATACGCAGTATTTT. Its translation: CASSLRLAGEAGTDTQYF. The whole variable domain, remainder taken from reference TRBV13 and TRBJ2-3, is AAGVIQSPRHLIKEKRETATLKCYPIPRHDTVYWYQQGPGQDPQFLISFYEKMQSDKGSIPDRFSAQQFSDYHSELNMSSLELGDSALYFCASSLRLAGEAGTDTQYFGPGTRLTVL.

The CDR3 region has the DNA TGTGCCAGCAGACAGAATGTCTATGGCTACACCTTC. This gives the protein CASRQNVYGYTF. The chain carries TRBV14 and TRBJ1-2; D is uncertain. Germline values: CDR1 SGHDN, CDR2 FVKESK. The CDR3 is 12 amino acids. Between the trimmed V and J ends, which lost 6 bases and 4 bases, there was a span of 9 bases.

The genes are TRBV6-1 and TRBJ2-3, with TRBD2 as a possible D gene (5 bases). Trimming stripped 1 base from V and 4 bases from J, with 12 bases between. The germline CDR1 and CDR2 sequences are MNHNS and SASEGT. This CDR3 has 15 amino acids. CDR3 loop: CASSEDPSGSDTQYF. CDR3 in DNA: TGTGCCAGCAGTGAAGACCCTTCGGGGTCAGATACGCAGTATTTT.

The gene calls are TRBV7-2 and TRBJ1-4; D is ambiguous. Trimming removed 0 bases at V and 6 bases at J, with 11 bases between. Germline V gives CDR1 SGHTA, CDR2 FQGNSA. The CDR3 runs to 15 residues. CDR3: CASSLAPPPDEKLFF. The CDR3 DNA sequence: TGTGCCAGCAGCTTAGCCCCCCCTCCGGATGAAAAACTGTTTTTT.

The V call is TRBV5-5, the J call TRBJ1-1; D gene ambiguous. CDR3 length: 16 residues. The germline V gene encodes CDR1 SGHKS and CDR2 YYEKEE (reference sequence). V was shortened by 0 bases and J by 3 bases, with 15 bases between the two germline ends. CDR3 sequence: CASSLGAAGRYTEAFF. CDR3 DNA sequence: TGTGCCAGCAGCTTGGGGGCTGCGGGGAGGTACACTGAAGCTTTCTTT. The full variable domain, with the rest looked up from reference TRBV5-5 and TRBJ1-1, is DAGVTQSPTHLIKTRGQQVTLRCSPISGHKSVSWYQQVLGQGPQFIFQYYEKEERGRGNFPDRFSARQFPNYSSELNVNALLLGDSALYLCASSLGAAGRYTEAFFGQGTRLTVV.